The present TCR beta chain was sequenced within a study of shared clonotypes between healthy human individuals. The table came from immunoSEQ multiplex PCR; TCRdb's copy has only in-frame clones and leaves some out. This sample yields about 1.1 million clones, of which 75% to 80% are seen a single time; 0.55% to 0.7% belongs to the top ten. The CDR3 is 13 residues long. Germline trimming cut 10 bases from V and 2 bases from J; bases unmatched to any gene: 7. Germline values: CDR1 SNHLY, CDR2 FYNNEI. The J gene is TRBJ1-2, the V gene TRBV2, with 7 bases identical to TRBD1. Sequencing was performed on memory CD4+ T cells from PBMCs. The sample's subset: CD45RA-negative fraction. The TCR sequence derives from a man aged 18 to 35 in good health. Some clones in this sample may be carry-over from other donors' samples. CDR3 residues: CATAAGGNYGYTF. As DNA, the CDR3 is TGTGCCACCGCAGCAGGGGGAAACTATGGCTACACCTTC.